This T cell receptor beta chain was profiled in a study of blood T cell repertoires in COVID-19. Background on the study: Sites across the United States, Italy and Spain contributed samples from acute and convalescent COVID-19.

This CDR3 has 16 residues. CDR1 and CDR2 (germline): MNHEY, SVGAGI. Trimming took off 4 bases at V and 4 bases at J, with 19 bases between the two ends. Clones were read by immunoSEQ multiplex PCR, and TCRdb kept only the in-frame ones, dropping some. Of roughly 140,000 clones listed, over 65% were seen once; the top ten hold roughly 2.3%. The origin of this receptor is a man in his 70s with acute or convalescent COVID-19. The sequencing sample was made of peripheral blood. The chain links TRBV6-5 to TRBJ1-2; tentatively, D is TRBD1 (6 bases). CDR3 DNA sequence: TGTGCCAGCAGTTTTCTTCAGGGTCAAGGGGGCTATGGCTACACCTTC. It encodes CASSFLQGQGGYGYTF.